These 28 T cell receptor beta chains share one sample of origin, sequenced in a study of radiation and T cells in renal cell carcinoma. The time point denotes: blood 2 weeks post-SBRT. Treatment denoted: 15 Gy SBRT to primary tumor, nephrectomy 4 weeks later. Generated by immunoSEQ multiplex PCR, the TCRdb table keeps only in-frame clones and is missing some. The data contain more than 150,000 clones, 87% of them singletons. The sequencing here drew on blood, taken from a patient whose treatment included radiotherapy and nephrectomy. Every receptor here comes from a woman aged 45-59 years with renal cell carcinoma.

The rearrangement links TRBV5-1 to TRBJ1-2; 7 positions match TRBD1. The V segment lost 2 bases and the J segment 4 bases; nucleotides outside the gene matches: 2. This CDR3 region has 13 residues. From germline, CDR1 is SGHRS and CDR2 YFSETQ. DNA for the CDR3: TGCGCCAGCAGCTTTAGGGACAGCTATGGCTACACCTTC. This translates into CASSFRDSYGYTF.

This sequence joins TRBV19 and TRBJ2-1; 13 bases agree with TRBD2. The junction had 15 bases not matched to a gene; V was cut back by 3 bases and J by 4 bases. This CDR3 is 20 amino acids long. Per germline, CDR1 LNHDA and CDR2 SQIVND (reference sequence). CDR3 nucleotide sequence: TGTGCCAGTAGTATTGGGGGAACCCACCGACTAGCGGGGGGTTACAATGAGCAGTTCTTC. Protein sequence: CASSIGGTHRLAGGYNEQFF.

This clone has a handful of counts. Relative to the germline gene, one junction end is altered; a read error may explain this. V is TRBV7-7 and J is TRBJ1-5, with D unresolved. Germline V gene sequence: CDR1 SSHAT, CDR2 FNYEAQ (reference sequence). The CDR3 covers 14 residues. CDR3 coding DNA: TGTGCTAGCAGCGAGAGGGTAAGCAATCAGCCCCAGCATTTT. Translated, it gives CASSERVSNQPQHF.

The chain combines TRBV29-1 with TRBJ2-3, with D perhaps TRBD2 (7 bases). The germline V and J ends were trimmed by 6 bases and 2 bases, with 18 bases remaining between them. Germline CDR1 is SQVTM and CDR2 is ANQGSEA. This CDR3 contains 15 residues. The CDR3 nucleotides read TGCAGCGTGGCAAAGGGGGGGGCTGCCACAGATACGCAGTATTTT. Encoded protein: CSVAKGGAATDTQYF.

The rearrangement joins TRBV5-1 to TRBJ1-1; D is ambiguous. Germline loops: CDR1 SGHRS, CDR2 YFSETQ. V gave up 7 bases and J gave up 5 bases, with 15 bases separating them. The CDR3 contains 13 residues. The CDR3 DNA is TGCGCCAGCCGCGGAGATATGGGAACTGAAGCTTTCTTT. Translation gives CASRGDMGTEAFF.

This clone was found once. The chain carries TRBV9 and TRBJ2-2; no definite D call. With 0 bases removed from V and 0 bases from J, the gap between germline ends came to 9 bases. In germline, CDR1 is SGDLS, CDR2 YYNGEE. The CDR3 is 16 amino acids. DNA of the CDR3: TGTGCCAGCAGCGTAGAAGGTCAGGCGAACACCGGGGAGCTGTTTTTT. Residues: CASSVEGQANTGELFF.

The chain is built from TRBV11-3 and TRBJ2-2; TRBD1 matches 9 bases. Germline loops: CDR1 SGHNT, CDR2 YENEEA. CDR3 length equals 16 residues. V shed 4 bases and J 6 bases; nucleotides not matched to a gene: 9. The CDR3 loop is CASSSGGQGEPGELFF. In nucleotides, the CDR3 is TGTGCCAGCAGCTCTGGGGGACAGGGTGAGCCCGGGGAGCTGTTTTTT.

This chain connects TRBV6-5 to TRBJ1-6; 10 bases match TRBD1. The germline gives CDR1 MNHEY, CDR2 SVGAGI. Losses at the gene ends were 4 bases for V and 7 bases for J; bases not matched to a gene: 4. The CDR3 totals 15 residues. The CDR3 region is CASSSGTGANSPLHF. CDR3 DNA sequence: TGTGCCAGCAGTTCCGGGACAGGGGCGAATTCACCCCTCCACTTT.

The V gene is TRBV19, the J gene TRBJ1-5; unclear D gene. The CDR3 is 13 amino acids. Trimming took 3 bases from V and 5 from J, leaving 8 bases between them. Germline assignment: CDR1 LNHDA and CDR2 SQIVND (reference sequence). CDR3 residues: CASSIRKYQPQHF. The CDR3 DNA reads as TGTGCCAGTAGTATTAGGAAATATCAGCCCCAGCATTTT.

V is TRBV4-2 and J is TRBJ2-7, with 7 bases matching TRBD1. The CDR3 length is 14 residues. Trimming cost V 0 bases and J 4 bases; bases outside gene matches: 3. CDR1 and CDR2 (germline): LGHNA, YNFKEQ. CDR3 loop: CASSQDQGEYEQYF. CDR3 DNA sequence: TGTGCCAGCAGCCAAGACCAGGGGGAGTACGAGCAGTACTTC.

The chain joins TRBV7-2 to TRBJ1-6; 12 bases fit TRBD1. The CDR3 is made up of 18 amino acids. V shed 0 bases, J shed 7 bases, and the junction held 7 bases outside the gene matches. The V gene's germline CDR1 is SGHTA and CDR2 FQGNSA. CDR3 sequence: CASSLALGQGAGNSPLHF. CDR3 nucleotides: TGTGCCAGCAGCTTAGCTCTGGGACAGGGGGCAGGGAATTCACCCCTCCACTTT.

The chain uses TRBV19 and TRBJ1-2, with TRBD1 identical over 9 bases. The CDR3 runs to 20 residues. The germline V gene has CDR1 LNHDA and CDR2 SQIVND (reference sequence). Germline trimming cut 7 bases from V and 6 bases from J; bases unmatched to any gene: 27. For the CDR3, the DNA is TGTGCCAGTACCACGACCCCCACAGGGGGCCGCGGTTGGGGTAGACATGGCTACACCTTC. It yields the protein CASTTTPTGGRGWGRHGYTF.

V is TRBV7-9 and J is TRBJ2-5; weak D call: TRBD2 (6 bases). The germline V and J ends were trimmed by 5 bases and 5 bases, with 21 bases remaining between them. This CDR3 contains 16 residues. Per the germline V gene, CDR1 is SEHNR and CDR2 is FQNEAQ (reference sequence). The CDR3 reads CASSIPRDSRRETQYF. CDR3 nucleotide sequence: TGTGCCAGCAGCATCCCCCGGGACTCCCGACGGGAGACCCAGTACTTC.

The chain joins TRBV7-6 to TRBJ2-2; no reliable D call. Trimming stripped 5 bases from V and 6 bases from J, with 10 bases between. Germline-derived CDR1 and CDR2 are SGHVS and FNYEAQ. The CDR3 is 13 amino acids. CDR3 sequence (DNA): TGTGCCAGCAGCCCGATGGTATCCGGGGAGCTGTTTTTT. It yields the protein CASSPMVSGELFF.

The J gene is TRBJ2-2, the V gene TRBV5-1; no clear D. Trimming took 0 bases from V and 5 from J, leaving 14 bases between them. Germline values: CDR1 SGHRS, CDR2 YFSETQ. This CDR3 has 16 residues. CDR3 region: CASSLAASIGTGELFF. As DNA, the CDR3 is TGCGCCAGCAGCTTGGCCGCTAGTATAGGTACCGGGGAGCTGTTTTTT.

The genes are TRBV5-1 and TRBJ2-7, with TRBD2 as a possible D gene (6 bases). Trimming took off 4 bases at V and 4 bases at J, with 12 bases between the two ends. The CDR3 extends over 13 amino acids. CDR1 and CDR2 from the germline V gene are SGHRS and YFSETQ. CDR3 in amino acids: CASSGGTLYEQYF. The CDR3 coding sequence is TGCGCCAGCAGCGGAGGGACTTTATACGAGCAGTACTTC.

The count of this clone is one. This chain links TRBV18 with TRBJ2-6; 7 nucleotides line up with TRBD2. The V gene's germline CDR1 is KGHSH and CDR2 LQKENI. This CDR3 region has 17 residues. J was trimmed by 2 bases and V by 2 bases; bases with no gene match: 6. CDR3 DNA sequence: TGTGCCAGCTCACCAATGCGCGGGGGTACTGGGGCCAACGTCCTGACTTTC. Translation gives CASSPMRGGTGANVLTF.

The chain joins TRBV30 to TRBJ1-2; D unclear. The length of the CDR3 is 14 residues. CDR1 and CDR2 from the germline V gene are GTSNPN and SVGIG (reference sequence). V dropped 1 base and J dropped 3 bases, with 12 bases sitting between them. The CDR3 spells CAWSGSNDHYGYTF. CDR3 DNA sequence: TGTGCCTGGAGTGGGTCTAACGACCACTATGGCTACACCTTC.

This clone was observed a few times. The chain carries TRBV10-1 and TRBJ1-4; D is unresolved. Germline V gives CDR1 WNHNN, CDR2 SYGVQD (reference sequence). V was cut by 0 bases and J by 4 bases, with 12 bases left in between. This CDR3 region has 16 residues. CDR3 in DNA: TGCGCCAGCAGTGAGTCCAGGAGGGCGATTAATGAAAAACTGTTTTTT. Its translation is CASSESRRAINEKLFF.

This rearrangement joins TRBV13 to TRBJ1-4; D is possibly TRBD1 (5 bases). Germline loops: CDR1 PRHDT, CDR2 FYEKMQ (reference sequence). V dropped 5 bases and J dropped 7 bases, with 20 bases sitting between them. This CDR3 is built from 16 residues. DNA for the CDR3: TGTGCCAGCAGCCCAAGACCGGGGGACGTTAGTGAAAAACTGTTTTTT. Translated: CASSPRPGDVSEKLFF.

For the CDR3, the DNA is TGTGCCAGCCGGTTAGGGCTTAACACTGAAGCTTTCTTT. Protein sequence: CASRLGLNTEAFF. V gene TRBV6-1 combines with J gene TRBJ1-1; unclear D gene. Trimming removed 8 bases from V and 2 bases from J, with 12 bases in between. This CDR3 is 13 amino acids long. CDR1 and CDR2 (germline): MNHNS, SASEGT.

The chain recombines TRBV6-1 with TRBJ2-3; 11 positions match TRBD2. Trimming cost V 6 bases and J 6 bases; bases outside gene matches: 2. Germline CDR1 is MNHNS and CDR2 is SASEGT. The CDR3 totals 13 residues. CDR3 bases: TGTGCCAGCAGCTTAGCGGGGGGGGATACGCAGTATTTT. It yields the protein CASSLAGGDTQYF.

This chain links TRBV18 with TRBJ1-2; 12 nucleotides match TRBD1. From germline, CDR1 is KGHSH and CDR2 LQKENI. The CDR3 extends over 15 amino acids. The trim removed 3 bases at V and 8 bases at J, leaving 7 bases unmatched. CDR3 amino acids: CASSPRDRGHWGYTF. As DNA, the CDR3 is TGTGCCAGCTCACCTCGGGACAGGGGGCATTGGGGCTACACCTTC.

The chain couples TRBV7-8 to TRBJ1-2; 7 bases fit TRBD1. With 1 base clipped from V and 5 bases from J, the junction kept 4 bases outside the gene matches. CDR3 size: 14 residues. Germline V gene data show CDR1 as SGHVS and CDR2 as FQNEAQ. CDR3 protein: CASSLGRTGYGYTF. The CDR3 DNA sequence: TGTGCCAGCAGCTTAGGCCGGACAGGATATGGCTACACCTTC.

The J gene is TRBJ2-5, the V gene TRBV5-1; D ambiguous. The germline V and J ends were trimmed by 0 bases and 1 base, with 10 bases remaining between them. The germline V gene encodes CDR1 SGHRS and CDR2 YFSETQ. This CDR3 is 15 amino acids long. CDR3 loop: CASSLGLVIQETQYF. CDR3 DNA sequence: TGCGCCAGCAGCTTGGGCCTAGTGATCCAAGAGACCCAGTACTTC.

The chain has TRBV20-1 and TRBJ2-1; D uncertain. Germline CDR1 reads DFQATT; CDR2 reads SNEGSKA (reference sequence). The CDR3 is 9 amino acids. CDR3 DNA: TGCACCCTGGTCTATGAGCAGTTCTTC. Translation: CTLVYEQFF.

The V call is TRBV6-6, the J call TRBJ1-5; D ambiguous. V gave up 5 bases and J gave up 3 bases, with 8 bases separating them. Germline values: CDR1 MNHNY, CDR2 SVGAGI (reference sequence). The CDR3 is 13 residues long. The chain's CDR3 is CASSPQANQPQHF. The CDR3 DNA reads as TGTGCCAGCAGTCCCCAGGCCAATCAGCCCCAGCATTTT.

In its sample, this clone was seen once. This chain links TRBV18 with TRBJ1-1; no definite D call. Trimming took 2 bases from V and 2 from J, leaving 9 bases between them. The germline V gene encodes CDR1 KGHSH and CDR2 LQKENI. This CDR3 comprises 14 residues. CDR3 sequence reads: CASSPSKGNTEAFF. Written as DNA, the CDR3 is TGTGCCAGCTCACCATCGAAGGGCAACACTGAAGCTTTCTTT.